The 6 T cell receptor beta chains below all came from one sample that was sequenced in a study of cytomegalovirus exposure and HLA in healthy donors. The study ran its PCR with 60 Vbeta and 13 Jbeta primers. Method: immunoSEQ multiplex PCR; TCRdb's copy keeps in-frame clones and lacks some. This table has under 200,000 clones, approximately 80% appearing once. Sample: PBMCs. These TCRs come from a woman aged 18-29 years in good health and CMV-seronegative.

The chain is built from TRBV5-8 and TRBJ2-7; TRBD2 agrees at 9 bases. This CDR3 contains 16 residues. The junction had 13 bases not matched to a gene; V was cut back by 3 bases and J by 6 bases. From germline, CDR1 is SGHTS and CDR2 YDEGEE. CDR3 nucleotides: TGTGCCAGCAGCTCAAGAAGACTAGCGGTACGGTTCGAGCAGTACGTC. Its protein product is CASSSRRLAVRFEQYV.

This chain connects TRBV19 to TRBJ2-2; no reliable D call. Germline-derived CDR1 and CDR2 are LNHDA and SQIVND (reference sequence). The CDR3 is 14 amino acids. The V and J ends lost 6 bases and 3 bases respectively, with 11 bases between them. CDR3 in DNA: TGTGCCAGTAGCATCGACACATACACCGGGGAGCTGTTTTTT. Residues: CASSIDTYTGELFF. The full variable domain, with the rest looked up from reference TRBV19 and TRBJ2-2, is DGGITQSPKYLFRKEGQNVTLSCEQNLNHDAMYWYRQDPGQGLRLIYYSQIVNDFQKGDIAEGYSVSREKKESFPLTVTSAQKNPTAFYLCASSIDTYTGELFFGEGSRLTVL.

The chain has TRBV27 and TRBJ2-4, with TRBD2 matching over 15 bases. CDR3 length: 17 residues. Germline lookup yields CDR1 MNHEY and CDR2 SMNVEV (reference sequence). Unmatched junction bases numbered 10, after V lost 5 bases and J lost 8 bases. CDR3 sequence (DNA): TGTGCCAGCAGTCAAGGACTAGCGGGAGGGCTGCAGGACATTCAGTACTTC. Its protein is CASSQGLAGGLQDIQYF.

Regarding this clone: The junction and the germline gene differ at one end; a read error may be behind it. The chain joins TRBV4-1 to TRBJ2-1; tentative D call: TRBD2 (5 bases). Per the germline V gene, CDR1 is MGHRA and CDR2 is YSYEKL. The CDR3 covers 16 residues. The CDR3 sequence: CASSQARASSHNEQFF. The CDR3 DNA reads TGCGCCAGCAGCCAAGCTCGTGCTAGCTCCCACAATGAGCAGTTCTTC.

The chain recombines TRBV27 with TRBJ2-7; perhaps TRBD1 as D (6 bases). The length of the CDR3 is 15 residues. V was cut by 4 bases and J by 5 bases, with 18 bases left in between. The germline gives CDR1 MNHEY, CDR2 SMNVEV (reference sequence). The CDR3 DNA reads TGTGCCAGCAGTTCCCCGGGGTTCAGGGGCAACGAGCAGTACTTC. Its protein product is CASSSPGFRGNEQYF.

This chain joins TRBV4-3 and TRBJ1-2, with a possible D match to TRBD1 (5 bases). The CDR3 is 14 residues long. CDR1 and CDR2 (germline): LGHNA, YSLEER. V lost 1 base to trimming and J lost 6 bases, with 12 bases between them. The CDR3 sequence: CASSQAAGVDGYTF. The CDR3 DNA reads TGCGCCAGCAGCCAAGCCGCGGGGGTGGATGGCTACACCTTC.